This T cell receptor (beta chain) comes out of a study of shared clonotypes between healthy human individuals. Whole-study findings and limits: Richness estimates generally favored naive over memory subsets.

The run depth of the assay was deep. Measured with immunoSEQ multiplex PCR; TCRdb has only the in-frame clones, and not every one. Altogether some 2.3 million clones are present, 90% to 95% being singletons, with the ten largest covering 0.39%. This clone was counted only a few times. Its antigen is unidentified. In germline, CDR1 is SGHKS, CDR2 YYEKEE (reference sequence). The CDR3 length is 12 residues. Trimming stripped 4 bases from V and 8 bases from J, with 12 bases between. Only Caucasian adults living in Nashville, Tennessee made up the donor group. The clonotype comes from a man younger than 30 in good health. Some clones in this sample may be carry-over from other donors' samples. Source material: naive CD4+ T cells from PBMCs. Regarding subset: CD45RA+ positively selected. The chain recombines TRBV5-5 with TRBJ1-2, with no clear D. CDR3 DNA sequence: TGTGCCAGCAGCGCTGCCCGGGTGGGCTACACCTTC. It yields the protein CASSAARVGYTF.